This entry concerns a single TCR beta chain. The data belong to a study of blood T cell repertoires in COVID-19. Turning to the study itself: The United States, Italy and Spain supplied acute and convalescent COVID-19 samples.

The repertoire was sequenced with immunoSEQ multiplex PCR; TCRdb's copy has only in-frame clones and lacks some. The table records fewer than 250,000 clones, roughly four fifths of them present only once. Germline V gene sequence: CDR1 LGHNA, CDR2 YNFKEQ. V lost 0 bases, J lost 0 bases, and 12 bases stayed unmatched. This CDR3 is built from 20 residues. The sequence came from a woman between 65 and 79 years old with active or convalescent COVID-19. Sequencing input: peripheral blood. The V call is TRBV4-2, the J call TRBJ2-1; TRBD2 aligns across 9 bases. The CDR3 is CASSQDNELAGQSSYNEQFF. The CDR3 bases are TGTGCCAGCAGCCAAGATAATGAGCTAGCGGGACAGAGCTCCTACAATGAGCAGTTCTTC.